The next 7 T cell receptor beta chains were all read from a single sample in a study of human T cells and chemical hapten exposure. One entry per CDR3 protein, called by TCRdb with MiXCR from the RACE reads. The sample includes 110,000 to 150,000 distinct CDR3 sequences, approximately 12% of them seen just once. Time point in this sample: patch test 2, 6 weeks after DPC sensitization. Indicated treatment: therapeutic diphenylcyclopropenone sensitization with weekly scalp DPC. The material was whole blood, obtained in connection with sensitization to the hapten diphenylcyclopropenone (DPC). These receptors came from a woman aged 50 to 65 with alopecia areata. Some clones in this sample may be carry-over from other donors' samples.

This chain connects TRBV12-3 or TRBV12-4 to TRBJ1-2; a possible D gene is TRBD1 (6 bases). The CDR3 is 15 residues long. Trimming took off 4 bases at V and 8 bases at J, with 20 bases between the two ends. The CDR3 protein is CASSSPPLDGGGYTF. The CDR3, as DNA: TGTGCCAGCAGTTCCCCGCCTCTGGACGGGGGCGGCTACACCTTC.

At least ten counts were recorded for this clonotype. The V gene is TRBV12-3 or TRBV12-4, the J gene TRBJ2-7, with 14 positions matching TRBD2. With 6 bases clipped from V and 7 bases from J, the junction kept 8 bases outside the gene matches. The CDR3 covers 15 residues. The CDR3: CASSRGLAGASEQYF. Here the CDR3 DNA reads TGTGCCAGCAGCCGGGGACTAGCGGGAGCCTCGGAGCAGTACTTC.

In this sample, this clonotype turned up many times. The genes are TRBV12-3 or TRBV12-4 and TRBJ2-1; perhaps TRBD1 as D (5 bases). The CDR3 totals 14 residues. Trimming removed 6 bases at V and 0 bases at J, with 9 bases between. The CDR3: CASRPDSSYNEQFF. DNA of the CDR3: TGTGCCAGCAGACCCGACAGCTCCTACAATGAGCAGTTCTTC.

This chain joins TRBV6-5 and TRBJ1-1; unclear D gene. The CDR3 contains 11 residues. Per the germline V gene, CDR1 is MNHEY and CDR2 is SVGAGI. Here the CDR3 reads CARQEGTEAFF. CDR3 DNA sequence: TGTGCGAGGCAGGAGGGAACTGAAGCTTTCTTT.

Many counts were recorded for this clonotype. The V and J genes are TRBV7-3 and TRBJ2-3; D ambiguous. Deletions cut 0 bases from V and 2 bases from J, with 12 bases between. The CDR3 spans 16 residues. Per germline, CDR1 SGHTA and CDR2 FQGTGA. The CDR3 bases are TGTGCCAGCAGCTTAACGAGCAACGGAAACACAGATACGCAGTATTTT. Translation gives CASSLTSNGNTDTQYF.

This clonotype was seen ten or more times. The gene calls are TRBV19 and TRBJ1-2, with D possibly TRBD1 on 5 matching bases. The CDR3 is made up of 16 amino acids. Germline lookup yields CDR1 LNHDA and CDR2 SQIVND (reference sequence). The V and J ends lost 4 bases and 5 bases respectively, with 20 bases between them. For the CDR3, the DNA is TGTGCCAGTAGTACTTCCGGGACCCCTCGGCGGTATGGCTACACCTTC. The encoded protein is CASSTSGTPRRYGYTF.

This clonotype was recorded at least ten times. The chain combines TRBV29-1 with TRBJ2-7; 7 bases match TRBD2. The CDR3 totals 12 residues. J gave up 3 bases and V 4 bases, and 3 bases lay outside the gene matches. Germline CDR1 is SQVTM and CDR2 is ANQGSEA. CDR3 loop: CSVGGGLYEQYF. CDR3 bases: TGCAGCGTTGGGGGGGGACTCTACGAGCAGTACTTC.